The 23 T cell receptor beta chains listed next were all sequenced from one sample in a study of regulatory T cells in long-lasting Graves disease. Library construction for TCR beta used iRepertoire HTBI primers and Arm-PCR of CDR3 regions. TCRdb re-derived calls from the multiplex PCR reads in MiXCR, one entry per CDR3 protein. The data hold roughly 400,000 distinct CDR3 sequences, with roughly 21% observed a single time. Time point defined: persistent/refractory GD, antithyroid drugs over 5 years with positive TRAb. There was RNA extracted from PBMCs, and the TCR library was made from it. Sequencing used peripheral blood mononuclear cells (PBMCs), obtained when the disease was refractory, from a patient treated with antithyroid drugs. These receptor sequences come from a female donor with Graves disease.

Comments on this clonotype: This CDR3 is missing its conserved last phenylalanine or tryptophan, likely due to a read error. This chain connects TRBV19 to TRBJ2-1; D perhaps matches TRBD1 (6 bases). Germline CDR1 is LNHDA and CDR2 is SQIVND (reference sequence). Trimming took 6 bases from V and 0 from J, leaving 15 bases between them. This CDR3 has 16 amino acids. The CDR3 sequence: CASRSQGSSSYNEQFS. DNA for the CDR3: TGTGCCAGTAGGTCACAGGGTTCGAGCTCCTACAATGAGCAGTTCTCC.

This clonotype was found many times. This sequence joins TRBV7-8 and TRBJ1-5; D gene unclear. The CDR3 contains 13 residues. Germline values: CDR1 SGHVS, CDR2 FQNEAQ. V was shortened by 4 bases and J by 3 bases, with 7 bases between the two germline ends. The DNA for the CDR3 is TGTGCCAGCAGCTCCGGGGACAATCAGCCCCAGCATTTT. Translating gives CASSSGDNQPQHF.

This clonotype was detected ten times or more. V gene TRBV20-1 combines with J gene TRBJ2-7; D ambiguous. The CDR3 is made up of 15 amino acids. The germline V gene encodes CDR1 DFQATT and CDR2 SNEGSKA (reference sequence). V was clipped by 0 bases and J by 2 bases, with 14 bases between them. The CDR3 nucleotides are TGCAGTGCTAGAGAGCTCGGCCCAAAGACCTACGAGCAGTACTTC. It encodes CSARELGPKTYEQYF.

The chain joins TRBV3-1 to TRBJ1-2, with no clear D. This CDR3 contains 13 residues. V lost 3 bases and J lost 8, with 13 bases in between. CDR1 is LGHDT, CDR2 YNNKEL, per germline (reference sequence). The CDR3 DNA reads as TGTGCCAGCAGCCAGCAAACGGGAAACGGCTACACCTTC. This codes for CASSQQTGNGYTF. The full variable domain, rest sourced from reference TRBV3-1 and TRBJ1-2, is DTAVSQTPKYLVTQMGNDKSIKCEQNLGHDTMYWYKQDSKKFLKIMFSYNNKELIINETVPNRFSPKSPDKAHLNLHINSLELGDSAVYFCASSQQTGNGYTFGSGTRLTVV.

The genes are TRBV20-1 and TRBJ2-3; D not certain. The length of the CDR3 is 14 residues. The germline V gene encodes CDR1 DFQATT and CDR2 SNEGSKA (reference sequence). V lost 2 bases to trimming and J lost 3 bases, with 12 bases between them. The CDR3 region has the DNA TGCAGTGCTAGAATCGTTGCGGAGACAGATACGCAGTATTTT. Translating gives CSARIVAETDTQYF.

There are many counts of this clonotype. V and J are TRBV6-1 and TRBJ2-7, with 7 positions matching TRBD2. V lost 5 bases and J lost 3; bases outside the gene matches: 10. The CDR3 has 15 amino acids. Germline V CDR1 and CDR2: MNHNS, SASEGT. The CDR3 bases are TGTGCCAGCAGTATTGGAGCGGGGCCTAACTACGAGCAGTACTTC. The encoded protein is CASSIGAGPNYEQYF.

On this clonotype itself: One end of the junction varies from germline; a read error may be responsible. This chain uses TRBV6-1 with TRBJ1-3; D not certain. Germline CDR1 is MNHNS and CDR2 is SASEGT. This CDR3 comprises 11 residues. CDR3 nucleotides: TGTACCAGCAGTCAGGGAAACACCATATATTTT. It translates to CTSSQGNTIYF.

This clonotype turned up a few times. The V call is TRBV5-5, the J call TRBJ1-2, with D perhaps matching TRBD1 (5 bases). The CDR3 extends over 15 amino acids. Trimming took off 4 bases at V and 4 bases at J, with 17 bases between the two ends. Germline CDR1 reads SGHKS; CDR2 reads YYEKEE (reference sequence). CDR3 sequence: CASSLTIGARYGYTF. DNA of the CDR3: TGTGCCAGCAGCCTTACCATCGGGGCCCGCTATGGCTACACCTTC.

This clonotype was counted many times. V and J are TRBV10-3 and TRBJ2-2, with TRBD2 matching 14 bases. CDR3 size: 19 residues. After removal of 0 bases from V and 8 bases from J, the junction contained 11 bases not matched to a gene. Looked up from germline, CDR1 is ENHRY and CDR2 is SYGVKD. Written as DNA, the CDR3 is TGTGCCATCAGTGAGTCCGCAAGCCCGGGACTAGCGGGAGCTGGGGAGCTGTTTTTT. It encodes CAISESASPGLAGAGELFF.

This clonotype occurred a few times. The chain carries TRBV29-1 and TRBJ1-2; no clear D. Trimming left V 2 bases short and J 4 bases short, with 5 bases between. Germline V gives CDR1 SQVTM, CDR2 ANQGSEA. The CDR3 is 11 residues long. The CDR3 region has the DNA TGCAGCGTTGAAATTTCCTATGGCTACACCTTC. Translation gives CSVEISYGYTF.

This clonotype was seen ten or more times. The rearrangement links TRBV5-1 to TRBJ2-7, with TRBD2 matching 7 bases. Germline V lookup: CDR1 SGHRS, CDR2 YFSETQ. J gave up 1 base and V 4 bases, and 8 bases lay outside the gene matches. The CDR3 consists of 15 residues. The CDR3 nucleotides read TGCGCCAGCAGCCCCAGACTAGCACAATCCTACGAGCAGTACTTC. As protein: CASSPRLAQSYEQYF.

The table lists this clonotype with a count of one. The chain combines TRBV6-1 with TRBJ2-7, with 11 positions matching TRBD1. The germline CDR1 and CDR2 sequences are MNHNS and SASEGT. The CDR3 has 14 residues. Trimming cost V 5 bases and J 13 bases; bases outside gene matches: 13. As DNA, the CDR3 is TGTGCCAGCAGTCGACCCGGGACAGGGGGGGCGTCTTACTTC. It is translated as CASSRPGTGGASYF.

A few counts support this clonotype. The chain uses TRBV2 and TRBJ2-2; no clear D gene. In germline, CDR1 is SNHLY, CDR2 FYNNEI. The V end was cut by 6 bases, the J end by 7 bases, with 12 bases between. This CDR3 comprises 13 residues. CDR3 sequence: CASRGVGFGELFF. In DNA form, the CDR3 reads TGTGCCAGCAGGGGCGTGGGATTCGGGGAGCTGTTTTTT.

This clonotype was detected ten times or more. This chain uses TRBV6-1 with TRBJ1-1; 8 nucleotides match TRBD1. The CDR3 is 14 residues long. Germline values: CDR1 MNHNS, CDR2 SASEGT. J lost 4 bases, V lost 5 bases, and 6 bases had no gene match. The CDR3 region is CASSRQGWGTEAFF. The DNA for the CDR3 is TGTGCCAGCAGTCGACAGGGGTGGGGCACTGAAGCTTTCTTT.

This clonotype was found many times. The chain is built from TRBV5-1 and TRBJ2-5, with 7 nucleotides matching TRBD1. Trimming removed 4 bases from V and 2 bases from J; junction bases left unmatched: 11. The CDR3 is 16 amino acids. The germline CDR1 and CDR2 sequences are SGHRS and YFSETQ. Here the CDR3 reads CASSSMGTAIQETQYF. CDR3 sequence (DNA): TGCGCCAGCAGCAGTATGGGGACAGCGATACAAGAGACCCAGTACTTC.

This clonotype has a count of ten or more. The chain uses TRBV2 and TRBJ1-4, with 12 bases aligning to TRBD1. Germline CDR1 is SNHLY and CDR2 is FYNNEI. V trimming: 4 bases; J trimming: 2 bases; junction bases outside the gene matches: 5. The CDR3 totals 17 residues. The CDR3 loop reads CASSVPGTGGTNEKLFF. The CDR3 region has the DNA TGTGCCAGCAGTGTCCCCGGGACAGGGGGCACTAATGAAAAACTGTTTTTT.

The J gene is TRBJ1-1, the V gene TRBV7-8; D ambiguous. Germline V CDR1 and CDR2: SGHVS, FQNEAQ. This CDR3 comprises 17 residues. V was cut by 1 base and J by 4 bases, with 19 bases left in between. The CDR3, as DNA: TGTGCCAGCAGCTTAGGGGTGTGGGGAGGGAAGGTCACTGAAGCTTTCTTT. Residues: CASSLGVWGGKVTEAFF.

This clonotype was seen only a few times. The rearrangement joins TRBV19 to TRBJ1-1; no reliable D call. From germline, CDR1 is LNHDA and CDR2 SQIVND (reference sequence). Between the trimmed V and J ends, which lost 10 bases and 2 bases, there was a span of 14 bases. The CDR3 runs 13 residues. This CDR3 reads CATRRSINTEAFF. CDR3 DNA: TGTGCCACTCGGCGATCTATCAACACTGAAGCTTTCTTT.

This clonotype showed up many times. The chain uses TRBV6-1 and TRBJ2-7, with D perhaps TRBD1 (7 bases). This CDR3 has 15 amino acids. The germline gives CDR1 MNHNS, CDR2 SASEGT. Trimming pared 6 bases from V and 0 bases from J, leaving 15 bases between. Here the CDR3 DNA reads TGTGCCAGCAGCGGCAGGGGGGCCAGCTCCTACGAGCAGTACTTC. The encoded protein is CASSGRGASSYEQYF.

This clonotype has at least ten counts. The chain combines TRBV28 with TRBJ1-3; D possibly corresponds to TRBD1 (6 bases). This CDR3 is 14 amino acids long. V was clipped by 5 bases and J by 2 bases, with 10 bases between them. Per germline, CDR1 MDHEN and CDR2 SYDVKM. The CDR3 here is CASSGAGAGNTIYF. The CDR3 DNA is TGTGCCAGCAGTGGAGCAGGGGCTGGAAACACCATATATTTT.

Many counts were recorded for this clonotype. The CDR3 region is CASSKNLNTEAFF. CDR3 bases: TGTGCCAGCAGCAAGAACCTGAACACTGAAGCTTTCTTT. The chain combines TRBV7-3 with TRBJ1-1; D unclear. The CDR3 spans 13 residues. The germline CDR1 and CDR2 sequences are SGHTA and FQGTGA. Trimming stripped 5 bases from V and 0 bases from J, with 7 bases between.

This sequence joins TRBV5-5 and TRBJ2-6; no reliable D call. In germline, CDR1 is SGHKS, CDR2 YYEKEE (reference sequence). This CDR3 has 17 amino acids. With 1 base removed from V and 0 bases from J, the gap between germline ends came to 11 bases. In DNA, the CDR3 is TGTGCCAGCAGCTTGATGGACCGAAGCTCTGGGGCCAACGTCCTGACTTTC. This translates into CASSLMDRSSGANVLTF. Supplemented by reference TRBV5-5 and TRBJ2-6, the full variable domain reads DAGVTQSPTHLIKTRGQQVTLRCSPISGHKSVSWYQQVLGQGPQFIFQYYEKEERGRGNFPDRFSARQFPNYSSELNVNALLLGDSALYLCASSLMDRSSGANVLTFGAGSRLTVL.

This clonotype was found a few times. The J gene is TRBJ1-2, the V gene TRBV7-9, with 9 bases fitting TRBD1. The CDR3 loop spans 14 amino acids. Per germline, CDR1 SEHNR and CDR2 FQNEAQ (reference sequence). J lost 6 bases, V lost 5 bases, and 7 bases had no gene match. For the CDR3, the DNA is TGTGCCAGCAGCCCCACACAGGGGGCCGATGGCTACACCTTC. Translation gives CASSPTQGADGYTF.